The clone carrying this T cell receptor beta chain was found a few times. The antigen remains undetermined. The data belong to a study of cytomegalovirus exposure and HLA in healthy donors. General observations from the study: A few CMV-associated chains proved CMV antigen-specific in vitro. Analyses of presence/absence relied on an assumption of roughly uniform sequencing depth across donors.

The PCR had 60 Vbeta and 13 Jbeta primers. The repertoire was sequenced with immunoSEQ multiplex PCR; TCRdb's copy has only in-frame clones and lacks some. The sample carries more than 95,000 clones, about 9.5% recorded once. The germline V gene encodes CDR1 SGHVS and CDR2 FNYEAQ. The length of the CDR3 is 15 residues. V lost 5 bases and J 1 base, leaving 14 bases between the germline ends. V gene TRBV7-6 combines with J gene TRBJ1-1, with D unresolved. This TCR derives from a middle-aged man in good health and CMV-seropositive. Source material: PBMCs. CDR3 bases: TGTGCCAGCAGCCCTAGAGCCGACCGGAACACTGAAGCTTTCTTT. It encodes CASSPRADRNTEAFF.